These T cell receptor beta chains were read from a single sample in a study of shared clonotypes between healthy human individuals. The table came from immunoSEQ multiplex PCR; TCRdb's copy has only in-frame clones and leaves some out. The sample consists of millions of clones, about 95% of them appearing once. Source material: naive CD8+ T cells sorted from blood. These TCRs come from a man younger than 30 in good health. The CDR3 runs from the conserved cysteine through the conserved F or W.

j_call cdr3_length v_call cdr3_aa
TRBJ2-5 11 TRBV6-5 CASSTWETQYF
TRBJ2-7 14 TRBV5-1 CASSFKRGDYEQYF
TRBJ1-6 12 TRBV5-6 CASSSTPRTLHF
TRBJ1-1 13 TRBV27 CASSLPGVAEAFF
TRBJ2-1 11 TRBV6-5 CASSYAYEQFF
TRBJ1-1 13 TRBV6-5 CASSPDRGTEAFF
TRBJ2-1 17 TRBV2 CASPGLAGDRTYNEQFF
TRBJ2-7 14 TRBV9 CASSVGGNSYEQYF
TRBJ2-1 15 TRBV5-4 CASRMAGQGTMGQFF
TRBJ1-4 13 TRBV28 CASSPGGGEKLFF
TRBJ1-2 14 TRBV5-4 CASSFDRGIMYYTF
TRBJ1-6 16 TRBV6-6 CASRQGAPGNNSPLHF
TRBJ2-2 12 TRBV6-5 CASTGDTGELFF